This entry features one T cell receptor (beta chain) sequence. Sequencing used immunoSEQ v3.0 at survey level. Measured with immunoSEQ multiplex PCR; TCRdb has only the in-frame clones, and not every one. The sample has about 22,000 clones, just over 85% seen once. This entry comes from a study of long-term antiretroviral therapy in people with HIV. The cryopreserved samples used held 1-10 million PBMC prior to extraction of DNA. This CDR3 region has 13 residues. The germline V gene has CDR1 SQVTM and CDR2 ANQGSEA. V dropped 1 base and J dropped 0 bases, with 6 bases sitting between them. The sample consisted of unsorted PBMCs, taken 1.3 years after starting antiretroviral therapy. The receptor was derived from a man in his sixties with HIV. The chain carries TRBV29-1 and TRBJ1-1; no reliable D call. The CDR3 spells CSVEGLMNTEAFF. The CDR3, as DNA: TGCAGCGTTGAAGGACTCATGAACACTGAAGCTTTCTTT.